This TCR beta chain was sequenced for a study of CD8 T cells in ankylosing spondylitis. Notes on the study in general: Clones tied to disease were said to be significantly enriched in matched ankylosing spondylitis synovial fluid. Certain motif variants had earlier been reported in reactive arthritis synovial fluid and blood.

The germline V gene encodes CDR1 SGHRS and CDR2 YFSETQ. V was pared by 2 bases and J by 5 bases, with 13 bases of the junction left unmatched. The CDR3 runs 18 residues. TCRdb independently ran MiXCR on the 5' RACE reads; one entry per CDR3 protein. This sample carries approximately 140,000 distinct CDR3 sequences, about a tenth of them seen once, and the ten largest clones take roughly 3.4%. This clonotype was picked up many times. Its antigen is still unknown. This chain uses TRBV5-1 with TRBJ2-7; TRBD2 aligns across 13 bases. This TCR was sampled from a male donor with ankylosing spondylitis or in good health (not recorded which). The sample consisted of blood, either unsorted or a sorted T cell fraction (not recorded which). The CDR3 nucleotides read TGCGCCAGCAGCTTTAACGGACTAGCGGGAGCGGTTGGGCACGAGCAGTACTTC. This encodes CASSFNGLAGAVGHEQYF.